The clone carrying this TCR beta chain showed up just a few times. This specimen belongs to a study of cytomegalovirus exposure and HLA in healthy donors. Deletions cut 0 bases from V and 8 bases from J, with 4 bases between. This CDR3 contains 12 residues. Germline V lookup: CDR1 MNHNS, CDR2 SASEGT. Both 60 Vbeta primers and 13 Jbeta primers went into the PCR. The data were produced by immunoSEQ multiplex PCR, yet TCRdb's version contains in-frame clones alone and is incomplete. Here the sample spans about 68,000 clones, 75% to 90% being singletons. This chain joins TRBV6-1 and TRBJ2-2; D not certain. Sequencing used PBMCs. The TCR sequence derives from a human donor in good health. The CDR3 DNA follows: TGTGCCAGCAGTGAAGCGAGAGGGGAGCTGTTTTTT. This gives the protein CASSEARGELFF.